This T cell receptor (beta chain) was identified during a study of T cell responses to AZD1222 COVID-19 vaccine. Findings and limits, study-wide: Regions left unmutated in variants are reportedly the target of nearly half of spike-specific TCRs.

V was trimmed by 4 bases and J by 7 bases, leaving 8 bases between them. The CDR3 is 12 amino acids. Germline assignment: CDR1 SGHTA and CDR2 FQGNSA. This clone appeared once. Its antigen is unknown. Generated by immunoSEQ multiplex PCR, the TCRdb table keeps only in-frame clones and is missing some. Here the sample spans about 120,000 clones, 70% to 90% being singletons. V and J are TRBV7-2 and TRBJ1-5; no definite D call. The receptor was isolated from an adult in good health. The sample was peripheral blood, taken on day 0 of AZD1222 vaccination. CDR3 protein: CASSYPSQPQHF. In DNA, the CDR3 is TGTGCCAGCAGCTACCCGTCCCAGCCCCAGCATTTT.